These 17 T cell receptor beta chains were sequenced from one sample in a study of liver allograft versus peripheral blood T cells. At the level of the study: Intrahepatic T cell receptor repertoires from transplanted livers were compared against repertoires in recipients' peripheral blood.

From the reads, TCRdb called clonotypes with MiXCR, one entry per CDR3 protein. The sample consists of 9,700 or so distinct CDR3 sequences, around 26% of them appearing once. Receptors were obtained from a human patient who had a liver transplant. Some T cells could come from the graft donor.

V gene TRBV29-1 combines with J gene TRBJ2-7; D is unresolved. Trimming shortened V by 3 bases and J by 2 bases, and 8 bases separated the two germline ends. The length of the CDR3 is 12 residues. The germline gives CDR1 SQVTM, CDR2 ANQGSEA. In DNA, the CDR3 is TGCAGCGTTGAGGACGGAACCTACGAGCAGTACTTC. Its protein is CSVEDGTYEQYF.

With respect to this clonotype: A much larger clone sits a single nucleotide away, making a read error possible. This sequence joins TRBV10-3 and TRBJ2-7; D is possibly TRBD2 (5 bases). This CDR3 spans 16 amino acids. Germline V CDR1 and CDR2: ENHRY, SYGVKD. V was clipped by 3 bases and J by 1 base, with 16 bases between them. The CDR3 region is CAISEKRAEGSYEQYF. In DNA, the CDR3 is TGTGCCATCAGTGAAAAGAGGGCAGAAGGGTCCTACGAGCAGTACTTC.

V is TRBV20-1 and J is TRBJ2-3, with 7 bases aligning to TRBD2. The germline V gene encodes CDR1 DFQATT and CDR2 SNEGSKA (reference sequence). The CDR3 covers 15 residues. V trimming: 0 bases; J trimming: 7 bases; junction bases outside the gene matches: 10. In nucleotides, the CDR3 is TGCAGTGCTAGAGAAATAGGCGGGGGACCATATACGCAGTATTTT. Its translation is CSAREIGGGPYTQYF.

Judged by abundance, this clonotype is medium-sized. The V and J genes are TRBV5-6 and TRBJ1-2, with no clear D. The germline gives CDR1 SGHDT, CDR2 YYEEEE. CDR3 length: 13 residues. With 5 bases removed from V and 4 bases from J, the gap between germline ends came to 12 bases. CDR3 region: CASSPSMTYGYTF. CDR3 sequence (DNA): TGTGCCAGCAGTCCCAGCATGACCTATGGCTACACCTTC.

This clonotype was seen repeatedly, ten times or more. The chain is built from TRBV19 and TRBJ2-1, with 8 bases that match TRBD2. The germline V gene has CDR1 LNHDA and CDR2 SQIVND (reference sequence). The J segment lost 3 bases and the V segment lost 9 bases, leaving 13 bases of the junction unmatched. This CDR3 has 16 residues. The CDR3 DNA sequence: TGTGCCAGCTCCTCCGGGACTAGGGTCGGCTACAATGAGCAGTTCTTC. Translated, it gives CASSSGTRVGYNEQFF.

In this sample, this clonotype is medium-sized. The V gene is TRBV19, the J gene TRBJ2-7, with 7 bases aligning to TRBD1. In germline, CDR1 is LNHDA, CDR2 SQIVND (reference sequence). CDR3 length: 13 residues. The ends lost 6 bases at V and 6 bases at J; junction bases unmatched: 8. CDR3 amino acids: CASSGQDPGEQYF. The DNA of the CDR3 is TGTGCCAGTAGCGGACAGGACCCGGGCGAGCAGTACTTC.

This clonotype has at least ten counts. This chain uses TRBV5-4 with TRBJ2-5; 9 bases agree with TRBD2. CDR3 size: 17 residues. Trimming cost V 4 bases and J 1 base; bases outside gene matches: 11. CDR1 and CDR2 from the germline V gene are SGHNT and YYREEE (reference sequence). The CDR3 nucleotides are TGTGCCAGCAGCCCTGAAATAGCGGGAGCCTTCCAAGAGACCCAGTACTTC. Its translation: CASSPEIAGAFQETQYF. Together with reference TRBV5-4 and TRBJ2-5, the CDR3 gives the full variable domain: ETGVTQSPTHLIKTRGQQVTLRCSSQSGHNTVSWYQQALGQGPQFIFQYYREEENGRGNFPPRFSGLQFPNYSSELNVNALELDDSALYLCASSPEIAGAFQETQYFGPGTRLLVL.

In its sample, this clonotype is medium-sized (0.01 to 0.1%). This rearrangement joins TRBV19 to TRBJ1-2; 9 bases match TRBD1. Looked up from germline, CDR1 is LNHDA and CDR2 is SQIVND (reference sequence). The CDR3 runs to 14 residues. V gave up 6 bases and J gave up 7 bases; unmatched junction bases: 9. DNA for the CDR3: TGTGCCAGTAGAACAACAGGGGGCGGCGGTGGCTACACCTTC. Amino acids: CASRTTGGGGGYTF.

Judged by abundance, this clonotype is medium-sized (0.01 to 0.1%). The CDR3 DNA sequence: TGTGCCACCAGTGAGTCCGGGACAGGGAACACTGAAGCTTTCTTT. It translates to CATSESGTGNTEAFF. The chain links TRBV24-1 to TRBJ1-1; 8 nucleotides agree with TRBD1. Germline-derived CDR1 and CDR2 are KGHDR and SFDVKD. The CDR3 extends over 15 amino acids. J was trimmed by 1 base and V by 4 bases; bases with no gene match: 4.

This clonotype is classed as medium-sized. The rearrangement uses TRBV19 and TRBJ2-5; possible D gene TRBD2, 6 bases. Germline loops: CDR1 LNHDA, CDR2 SQIVND (reference sequence). Trimming removed 7 bases from V and 4 bases from J, with 16 bases in between. This CDR3 region has 14 residues. The CDR3 DNA is TGTGCCAGTACCAACGGGGTCGGGGGAGAGACCCAGTACTTC. Translating gives CASTNGVGGETQYF.

Sample share makes this clonotype medium-sized. The chain is built from TRBV6-1 and TRBJ2-7, with D unclear. Trimming stripped 4 bases from V and 1 base from J, with 8 bases between. CDR1 is MNHNS, CDR2 SASEGT, per germline. The CDR3 covers 13 residues. CDR3 bases: TGTGCCAGCAGTGCGCAGCCATCCTACGAGCAGTACTTC. As protein: CASSAQPSYEQYF.

This chain links TRBV3-1 with TRBJ1-5, with D uncertain. The CDR3 is 12 amino acids. Germline CDR1 is LGHDT and CDR2 is YNNKEL (reference sequence). V was trimmed by 2 bases and J by 5 bases, leaving 4 bases between them. The CDR3 nucleotides are TGTGCCAGCAGCCAAAACCATCAGCCCCAGCATTTT. It encodes CASSQNHQPQHF.

The chain links TRBV28 to TRBJ2-5; 8 bases align to TRBD2. J was trimmed by 2 bases and V by 7 bases; bases with no gene match: 3. The CDR3 loop spans 13 amino acids. The germline V gene encodes CDR1 MDHEN and CDR2 SYDVKM. The CDR3 nucleotides are TGTGCCAGCAAGGCGGGAGGTCAAGAGACCCAGTACTTC. Protein: CASKAGGQETQYF.

The CDR3, as DNA: TGTGCCAGCAGCCCCTATGGGGGCGAGCAGTACTTC. Translated: CASSPYGGEQYF. V gene TRBV5-6 combines with J gene TRBJ2-7; D might be TRBD1 or TRBD2, each matching 5 bases. The CDR3 loop spans 12 amino acids. V lost 4 bases, J lost 6 bases, and 11 bases lay in between. From germline, CDR1 is SGHDT and CDR2 YYEEEE.

This clonotype showed up just a few times. The chain links TRBV6-1 to TRBJ2-7; 11 bases agree with TRBD1. This CDR3 spans 14 amino acids. The V segment lost 6 bases and the J segment 2 bases; nucleotides outside the gene matches: 3. CDR1 is MNHNS and CDR2 is SASEGT in the germline V gene. In nucleotides, the CDR3 is TGTGCCAGCAGGGACAGGGGGCGTACCTACGAGCAGTACTTC. Translating gives CASRDRGRTYEQYF.

This clonotype ranks as medium-sized (0.01 to 0.1%). The chain recombines TRBV6-5 with TRBJ1-4; 11 bases agree with TRBD1. The J segment lost 7 bases and the V segment lost 2 bases, leaving 6 bases of the junction unmatched. Germline CDR1 is MNHEY and CDR2 is SVGAGI. The CDR3 is made up of 16 amino acids. DNA for the CDR3: TGTGCCAGCAGTTACGGACAGGGGGCAGGCGGTGAAAAACTGTTTTTT. This sequence encodes CASSYGQGAGGEKLFF.

This clonotype is termed medium-sized. The V gene is TRBV29-1, the J gene TRBJ2-5, with TRBD1 identical over 7 bases. CDR3 size: 14 residues. In germline, CDR1 is SQVTM, CDR2 ANQGSEA. The V segment lost 7 bases and the J segment 3 bases; nucleotides outside the gene matches: 11. CDR3: CSARGRGVKETQYF. The CDR3 coding sequence is TGCAGCGCTAGGGGGCGAGGGGTTAAAGAGACCCAGTACTTC.